These 26 T cell receptor beta chains share one sample of origin, sequenced in a study of blood T cell repertoires in COVID-19. The table came from immunoSEQ multiplex PCR; TCRdb's copy has only in-frame clones and leaves some out. In the table there are about 300,000 clones, roughly 88% of which are singletons. The sample was peripheral blood. The receptors stem from a woman aged 30 to 39 who had recovered from COVID-19.

The chain joins TRBV18 to TRBJ1-6, with TRBD1 matching 8 bases. Germline trimming cut 6 bases from V and 3 bases from J; bases unmatched to any gene: 4. Germline CDR1 and CDR2: KGHSH and LQKENI. The CDR3 runs 15 residues. CDR3 region: CASSTDRDYNSPLHF. In nucleotides, the CDR3 is TGTGCCAGCTCGACGGACAGGGACTATAATTCACCCCTCCACTTT. Supplemented by reference TRBV18 and TRBJ1-6, the full variable domain reads NAGVMQNPRHLVRRRGQEARLRCSPMKGHSHVYWYRQLPEEGLKFMVYLQKENIIDESGMPKERFSAEFPKEGPSILRIQQVVRGDSAAYFCASSTDRDYNSPLHFGNGTRLTVT.

The V gene is TRBV9, the J gene TRBJ2-4; D is possibly TRBD2 (5 bases). This CDR3 has 15 residues. Germline CDR1 is SGDLS and CDR2 is YYNGEE. The V gene lost 0 bases and the J gene lost 8 bases, with 15 bases spanning the gap. CDR3 sequence: CASSVERGISDIQYF. The CDR3 region has the DNA TGTGCCAGCAGCGTAGAGAGAGGGATATCGGACATTCAGTACTTC.

The chain recombines TRBV2 with TRBJ2-7; TRBD1 aligns across 7 bases. Germline V lookup: CDR1 SNHLY, CDR2 FYNNEI. CDR3 length: 14 amino acids. The trim removed 5 bases at V and 3 bases at J, leaving 7 bases unmatched. The CDR3 spells CASSPMRQGYEQYF. As DNA, the CDR3 is TGTGCCAGCAGTCCCATGCGACAGGGCTACGAGCAGTACTTC.

The V call is TRBV15, the J call TRBJ2-3; no clear D gene. Trimming took off 4 bases at V and 3 bases at J, with 5 bases between the two ends. CDR1 and CDR2 from the germline V gene are LNHNV and YYDKDF (reference sequence). The CDR3 has 12 residues. Written as DNA, the CDR3 is TGTGCCACCAGCATGCAGACAGATACGCAGTATTTT. Encoded protein: CATSMQTDTQYF.

The chain employs TRBV30 and TRBJ2-2; 7 bases agree with TRBD1. The CDR3 sequence is 14 residues long. Trimming removed 3 bases from V and 4 bases from J; junction bases left unmatched: 5. Looked up from germline, CDR1 is GTSNPN and CDR2 is SVGIG (reference sequence). CDR3 loop: CAWREPGGTGELFF. In DNA form, the CDR3 reads TGTGCCTGGAGGGAACCAGGGGGCACCGGGGAGCTGTTTTTT.

The rearrangement links TRBV5-1 to TRBJ2-4; 8 bases align to TRBD1. Germline trimming cut 3 bases from V and 8 bases from J; bases unmatched to any gene: 10. Germline-derived CDR1 and CDR2 are SGHRS and YFSETQ. The CDR3 sequence is 15 residues long. The CDR3 region is CASSSGQGHQDIQYF. The CDR3, as DNA: TGCGCCAGCAGCTCCGGACAGGGCCATCAAGACATTCAGTACTTC.

The V gene is TRBV4-1, the J gene TRBJ1-2; 12 nucleotides line up with TRBD1. CDR1 is MGHRA, CDR2 YSYEKL, per germline. The CDR3 runs 14 residues. With V trimmed by 5 bases and J by 12 bases, 10 bases remained unmatched. CDR3 nucleotides: TGCGCCAGCAGCTATGGGACAGGGGGCGTCCAGGACACCTTC. Translating gives CASSYGTGGVQDTF.

The chain recombines TRBV7-9 with TRBJ2-7; weak D call: TRBD2 (6 bases). The V end lost 5 bases, the J end lost 7 bases, and 24 bases lay between the germline ends. Per germline, CDR1 SEHNR and CDR2 FQNEAQ (reference sequence). The CDR3 spans 16 residues. CDR3 region: CASSPRGSMVSMEQYF. In DNA, the CDR3 is TGTGCCAGCAGCCCCCGGGGGTCCATGGTTAGTATGGAGCAGTACTTC.

V is TRBV6-5 and J is TRBJ2-7, with 8 bases matching TRBD1. The CDR3 loop spans 15 amino acids. V gave up 6 bases and J gave up 6 bases; unmatched junction bases: 13. Looked up from germline, CDR1 is MNHEY and CDR2 is SVGAGI. CDR3 nucleotides: TGTGCCAGCAGCCGAACCTGGACAGGGCAAAGCGAGCAGTACTTC. Residues: CASSRTWTGQSEQYF.

The chain carries TRBV2 and TRBJ1-1; the D is unclear. V was shortened by 1 base and J by 4 bases, with 19 bases between the two germline ends. Looked up from germline, CDR1 is SNHLY and CDR2 is FYNNEI. There are 17 residues in the CDR3. CDR3 residues: CASSEDLPIGKFTEAFF. The CDR3 nucleotides read TGTGCCAGCAGTGAAGACCTACCTATCGGGAAATTCACTGAAGCTTTCTTT.

CDR3 protein: CASGRDLGREETQYF. CDR3 coding DNA: TGTGCCAGCGGTAGGGACTTAGGGAGAGAGGAGACCCAGTACTTC. The chain joins TRBV2 to TRBJ2-5; D perhaps matches TRBD2 (6 bases). The CDR3 runs to 15 residues. V shed 8 bases and J shed 5 bases, with 21 bases lying between them. Germline lookup yields CDR1 SNHLY and CDR2 FYNNEI.

The table lists this clone with a count of one. CDR3 in DNA: TGTGCCAGCAGTAAACCGGGACTGGGGACCTACGAGCAGTACTTC. Translating it yields CASSKPGLGTYEQYF. The chain uses TRBV6-5 and TRBJ2-7; D is perhaps TRBD2 (6 bases). From germline, CDR1 is MNHEY and CDR2 SVGAGI. The CDR3 is 15 residues long. V lost 5 bases, J lost 2 bases, and 16 bases lay in between.

V and J are TRBV7-8 and TRBJ2-1; 11 nucleotides agree with TRBD1. The CDR3 spans 21 residues. J was trimmed by 1 base and V by 4 bases; bases with no gene match: 18. The germline V gene encodes CDR1 SGHVS and CDR2 FQNEAQ. The CDR3 loop is CASSYKTTGTGGFSSYNEQFF. The DNA of the CDR3 is TGTGCCAGCAGCTATAAGACTACCGGGACAGGGGGATTTAGTTCCTACAATGAGCAGTTCTTC.

The chain employs TRBV3-1 (or the pseudogene TRBV3-2) and TRBJ1-2, with 9 bases identical to TRBD1. CDR1 and CDR2 from the germline V gene are LGHDT and YNNKEL (reference sequence). V shed 4 bases, J shed 8 bases, and the junction held 11 bases outside the gene matches. This CDR3 spans 15 amino acids. The CDR3: CASSPRDRATWGYTF. The CDR3 coding sequence is TGTGCCAGCAGCCCCCGGGACAGGGCGACTTGGGGCTACACCTTC.

V and J are TRBV10-3 and TRBJ1-1; 9 bases agree with TRBD1. CDR1 ENHRY and CDR2 SYGVKD come from the germline V gene. The junction had 6 bases not matched to a gene; V was cut back by 4 bases and J by 3 bases. The CDR3 runs 15 residues. CDR3 DNA sequence: TGTGCCATCAGTGGACCTACAGGGGGCTACACTGAAGCTTTCTTT. It codes for CAISGPTGGYTEAFF.

The chain combines TRBV27 with TRBJ2-3; no clear D gene. Germline lookup yields CDR1 MNHEY and CDR2 SMNVEV (reference sequence). With 5 bases removed from V and 0 bases from J, the gap between germline ends came to 9 bases. The CDR3 is 14 residues long. The chain's CDR3 is CASSPEISTDTQYF. CDR3 bases: TGTGCCAGCAGTCCCGAGATCAGCACAGATACGCAGTATTTT.

The chain carries TRBV24-1 and TRBJ2-1; 13 nucleotides agree with TRBD2. In germline, CDR1 is KGHDR, CDR2 SFDVKD. V gave up 3 bases and J gave up 10 bases; unmatched junction bases: 8. The CDR3 loop spans 16 amino acids. The CDR3 nucleotides are TGTGCCACCAGTGATACAACTAGCGGGGGGGTTAAAGAGCAGTTCTTC. Translation gives CATSDTTSGGVKEQFF.

The gene calls are TRBV20-1 and TRBJ2-3, with a weak D call TRBD1 (6 bases). V was trimmed by 3 bases and J by 5 bases, leaving 12 bases between them. The CDR3 contains 13 residues. Germline CDR1 and CDR2: DFQATT and SNEGSKA (reference sequence). CDR3 residues: CSASQQGRDTQYF. The DNA of the CDR3 is TGCAGTGCTAGTCAGCAGGGGAGAGATACGCAGTATTTT.

The gene calls are TRBV5-1 and TRBJ2-1; 15 nucleotides agree with TRBD2. Germline V lookup: CDR1 SGHRS, CDR2 YFSETQ. J gave up 8 bases and V 6 bases, and 12 bases lay outside the gene matches. CDR3 length: 17 amino acids. The CDR3 DNA reads TGCGCCAGCATCCCGGGACTAGCGGGGGGAGCTGTCTATGAGCAGTTCTTC. It yields the protein CASIPGLAGGAVYEQFF.

The gene calls are TRBV27 and TRBJ2-6, with TRBD1 matching 7 bases. The V gene's germline CDR1 is MNHEY and CDR2 SMNVEV (reference sequence). The CDR3 has 17 amino acids. J lost 0 bases, V lost 3 bases, and 5 bases had no gene match. CDR3 nucleotide sequence: TGTGCCAGCAGTTTCTGGGACAGCAGCTCTGGGGCCAACGTCCTGACTTTC. Translating it yields CASSFWDSSSGANVLTF.

The chain has TRBV6-6 and TRBJ1-1, with D possibly TRBD1 on 5 matching bases. The CDR3 consists of 14 residues. Germline lookup yields CDR1 MNHNY and CDR2 SVGAGI (reference sequence). Trimming pared 2 bases from V and 9 bases from J, leaving 16 bases between. The CDR3 DNA follows: TGTGCCAGCAGTTACGGCTTCCAGGGTAAGAAAGCTTTCTTT. This sequence encodes CASSYGFQGKKAFF.

The rearrangement joins TRBV4-1 to TRBJ1-4, with 9 bases aligning to TRBD1. The CDR3 spans 16 residues. Germline assignment: CDR1 MGHRA and CDR2 YSYEKL. V lost 2 bases to trimming and J lost 2 bases; unmatched junction nucleotides: 3. The CDR3 DNA sequence: TGCGCCAGCAGCCAAAACAGGGGGCTTACTAATGAAAAACTGTTTTTT. It is translated as CASSQNRGLTNEKLFF.

V is TRBV3-1 (or the pseudogene TRBV3-2) and J is TRBJ2-7, with D possibly matching TRBD1 (5 bases). The V gene lost 0 bases and the J gene lost 5 bases, with 14 bases spanning the gap. The CDR3 covers 15 residues. CDR1 LGHDT and CDR2 YNNKEL come from the germline V gene (reference sequence). In nucleotides, the CDR3 is TGTGCCAGCAGCCAAGATCCTCAGGGCGAGGACGAGCAGTACTTC. Translated, it gives CASSQDPQGEDEQYF.

V and J are TRBV12-3 or TRBV12-4 and TRBJ1-6, with TRBD1 as a possible D gene (5 bases). This CDR3 spans 12 amino acids. V was trimmed by 5 bases and J by 8 bases, leaving 7 bases between them. In DNA form, the CDR3 reads TGTGCCAGCAGTCAACAGGATTCACCCCTCCACTTT. Translated, it gives CASSQQDSPLHF.

J is TRBJ2-7 and V is TRBV5-5, with TRBD2 matching 7 bases. The CDR3 extends over 13 amino acids. Germline V gives CDR1 SGHKS, CDR2 YYEKEE (reference sequence). Trimming at V came to 0 bases and at J to 6 bases, leaving 3 bases not matched to a gene. The CDR3 sequence: CASSLEWGGEQYF. CDR3 coding DNA: TGTGCCAGCAGCTTGGAATGGGGGGGCGAGCAGTACTTC. The full variable domain, completed using reference TRBV5-5 and TRBJ2-7, is DAGVTQSPTHLIKTRGQQVTLRCSPISGHKSVSWYQQVLGQGPQFIFQYYEKEERGRGNFPDRFSARQFPNYSSELNVNALLLGDSALYLCASSLEWGGEQYFGPGTRLTVT.

This rearrangement joins TRBV4-2 to TRBJ1-1, with TRBD1 matching over 9 bases. Looked up from germline, CDR1 is LGHNA and CDR2 is YNFKEQ. The CDR3 is 18 amino acids. V lost 0 bases and J lost 2; bases outside the gene matches: 10. In DNA, the CDR3 is TGTGCCAGCAGCCAAGATCTCGACAGGGGGTTATTCAACACTGAAGCTTTCTTT. The encoded protein is CASSQDLDRGLFNTEAFF.